The 25 T cell receptor beta chains given below trace back to one sample, sequenced in a study of T-cell reconstitution after alpha-beta-depleted transplantation in children. A TCRbeta library incorporating unique molecular identifiers was prepared. TCRdb re-analysed the PCR reads in MiXCR, keeping a single row per CDR3 protein. The sample contains about 70,000 distinct CDR3 sequences, roughly 10% of which appear only once. The sequenced sample was PBMCs, obtained before TCRalphabeta/CD19-depleted stem cell transplant. These receptors all come from a boy aged 5-17 years with acute myeloid leukemia, due to receive a stem cell transplant.

Many counts were recorded for this clonotype. The V call is TRBV7-8, the J call TRBJ2-7; TRBD1 might be the D (6 bases). CDR3 length equals 17 residues. Germline lookup yields CDR1 SGHVS and CDR2 FQNEAQ. Trimming shortened V by 0 bases and J by 4 bases, and 19 bases separated the two germline ends. Written as DNA, the CDR3 is TGTGCCAGCAGCTTAGCGAATTCAGGGGCAAATTTATACGAGCAGTACGTC. Its protein is CASSLANSGANLYEQYV.

The V and J genes are TRBV25-1 and TRBJ2-6; 9 bases agree with TRBD1. Germline values: CDR1 MGHDK, CDR2 SYGVNS. J was trimmed by 2 bases and V by 2 bases; bases with no gene match: 7. This CDR3 spans 18 amino acids. CDR3 coding DNA: TGTGCCAGCAGTGAACCAACAGGGGGCGCCCCTGGGGCCAACGTCCTGACTTTC. Protein: CASSEPTGGAPGANVLTF.

This clonotype was observed many times. This sequence joins TRBV20-1 and TRBJ1-1; 7 nucleotides match TRBD1. The CDR3 extends over 19 amino acids. The V gene end was trimmed by 4 bases and the J gene end by 0 bases; junction bases not matched to a gene: 20. Germline assignment: CDR1 DFQATT and CDR2 SNEGSKA (reference sequence). The CDR3 spells CSATLPEQGVRLLNTEAFF. The CDR3 nucleotides are TGCAGTGCTACTCTTCCCGAGCAGGGGGTTAGACTATTGAACACTGAAGCTTTCTTT.

Worth noting for this clonotype: Since a much larger clone is just one base distant, this may be a read error. The chain's CDR3 is CASTRVRGTDTQYF. The CDR3 DNA follows: TGTGCCAGCACCCGAGTTAGGGGCACAGATACGCAGTATTTT. The V call is TRBV27, the J call TRBJ2-3, with no clear D. Trimming pared 7 bases from V and 1 base from J, leaving 12 bases between. The CDR3 sequence is 14 residues long. CDR1 is MNHEY and CDR2 is SMNVEV in the germline V gene (reference sequence).

This clonotype was recorded a few times. CDR3 bases: TGTGCCAGCAGCCGGACAGGGGCTTCAAATCAGCCCCAGCATTTT. Translating it yields CASSRTGASNQPQHF. J is TRBJ1-5 and V is TRBV7-6, with 9 bases aligning to TRBD1. Germline V gene lookup returns CDR1 SGHVS and CDR2 FNYEAQ. This CDR3 has 15 amino acids. The trim removed 5 bases at V and 4 bases at J, leaving 6 bases unmatched.

This clonotype has at least ten counts. This sequence joins TRBV11-2 and TRBJ1-6, with D uncertain. Trimming shortened V by 1 base and J by 7 bases, and 11 bases separated the two germline ends. The CDR3 is 15 residues long. Per germline, CDR1 SGHAT and CDR2 FQNNGV. The CDR3 loop reads CASSLVGGGNSPLHF. In DNA, the CDR3 is TGTGCCAGCAGCTTAGTAGGAGGTGGAAATTCACCCCTCCACTTT. Full variable domain (rest looked up from reference TRBV11-2 and TRBJ1-6): EAGVAQSPRYKIIEKRQSVAFWCNPISGHATLYWYQQILGQGPKLLIQFQNNGVVDDSQLPKDRFSAERLKGVDSTLKIQPAKLEDSAVYLCASSLVGGGNSPLHFGNGTRLTVT.

This clonotype was seen at least ten times. The V and J genes are TRBV7-2 and TRBJ2-1, with TRBD2 matching over 9 bases. Germline V gene lookup returns CDR1 SGHTA and CDR2 FQGNSA. The CDR3 spans 16 residues. V trimming: 4 bases; J trimming: 0 bases; junction bases outside the gene matches: 4. The CDR3 nucleotides read TGTGCCAGCAGCTCCCGACTAGCGGACTCCTACAATGAGCAGTTCTTC. It yields the protein CASSSRLADSYNEQFF.

This clonotype was recorded at least ten times. The gene calls are TRBV7-2 and TRBJ1-1; D remains ambiguous. The CDR3 loop spans 13 amino acids. Trimming shortened V by 3 bases and J by 1 base, and 6 bases separated the two germline ends. Germline CDR1 is SGHTA and CDR2 is FQGNSA. In DNA form, the CDR3 reads TGTGCCAGCAGCTTGTACAGGAACACTGAAGCTTTCTTT. It yields the protein CASSLYRNTEAFF.

This clonotype was detected ten times or more. The chain employs TRBV28 and TRBJ1-1; unclear D gene. The CDR3 has 14 amino acids. CDR1 is MDHEN, CDR2 SYDVKM, per germline. Trimming left V 4 bases short and J 3 bases short, with 12 bases between. The CDR3 reads CASSSAVAYTEAFF. The CDR3 nucleotides read TGTGCCAGCAGTTCCGCAGTGGCGTACACTGAAGCTTTCTTT. Drawing the rest from reference TRBV28 and TRBJ1-1, the complete variable domain is DVKVTQSSRYLVKRTGEKVFLECVQDMDHENMFWYRQDPGLGLRLIYFSYDVKMKEKGDIPEGYSVSREKKERFSLILESASTNQTSMYLCASSSAVAYTEAFFGQGTRLTVV.

This clonotype was observed many times. This chain uses TRBV20-1 with TRBJ1-5; the match to TRBD1 covers 9 bases. The V gene's germline CDR1 is DFQATT and CDR2 SNEGSKA (reference sequence). This CDR3 comprises 17 residues. V shed 2 bases, J shed 2 bases, and the junction held 10 bases outside the gene matches. The CDR3 coding sequence is TGCAGTGCTAGACGGACAGGGGCCCCGGTGGGCAATCAGCCCCAGCATTTT. Amino acid sequence: CSARRTGAPVGNQPQHF.

At least ten counts were recorded for this clonotype. The chain recombines TRBV20-1 with TRBJ2-2; the match to TRBD2 covers 8 bases. Germline CDR1 and CDR2: DFQATT and SNEGSKA (reference sequence). Trimming at V came to 6 bases and at J to 1 base, leaving 13 bases not matched to a gene. The CDR3 is 17 residues long. The CDR3 is CSAITPKRELNTGELFF. The CDR3 coding sequence is TGCAGTGCCATTACCCCTAAGCGGGAGTTGAACACCGGGGAGCTGTTTTTT.

This clonotype showed up many times. This chain joins TRBV25-1 and TRBJ1-5; D gene unclear. Deletions cut 5 bases from V and 2 bases from J, with 4 bases between. Germline lookup yields CDR1 MGHDK and CDR2 SYGVNS. The CDR3 extends over 12 amino acids. The CDR3 loop reads CASSRGNQPQHF. CDR3 nucleotides: TGTGCCAGCAGTCGGGGCAATCAGCCCCAGCATTTT.

This clonotype appeared a few times. V gene TRBV2 combines with J gene TRBJ2-2; tentatively, D is TRBD2 (5 bases). CDR3 length: 15 amino acids. V was shortened by 3 bases and J by 4 bases, with 12 bases between the two germline ends. Germline CDR1 SNHLY, CDR2 FYNNEI. CDR3: CASSDGLAATGELFF. DNA of the CDR3: TGTGCCAGCAGTGATGGTCTAGCAGCCACCGGGGAGCTGTTTTTT.

This clonotype appeared many times. This chain connects TRBV7-2 to TRBJ1-2; 7 bases agree with TRBD1. The germline gives CDR1 SGHTA, CDR2 FQGNSA. The CDR3 loop spans 16 amino acids. The V segment lost 1 base and the J segment 4 bases; nucleotides outside the gene matches: 9. The CDR3 loop reads CASSLDKAGTAYGYTF. CDR3 DNA: TGTGCCAGCAGCTTAGATAAGGCCGGGACAGCCTATGGCTACACCTTC.

This clonotype was counted ten times or more. The V and J genes are TRBV9 and TRBJ2-1; D is uncertain. Trimming removed 3 bases from V and 7 bases from J, with 11 bases in between. CDR1 and CDR2 (germline): SGDLS, YYNGEE. The CDR3 spans 13 residues. The CDR3 is CASSGSVRNEQFF. CDR3 coding DNA: TGTGCCAGCAGCGGGAGTGTCCGGAATGAGCAGTTCTTC.

Ten or more counts support this clonotype. The rearrangement joins TRBV6-2 or TRBV6-3 to TRBJ1-5; D is undetermined. CDR1 and CDR2 (germline): MNHEY, SVGEGT. The CDR3 has 12 amino acids. Trimming removed 5 bases at V and 14 bases at J, with 16 bases between. CDR3 bases: TGTGCCAGCAGTCAAACTGCCCACCAAAAGCATTTT. Residues: CASSQTAHQKHF.

This clonotype has ten or more counts. V gene TRBV20-1 combines with J gene TRBJ2-3; 7 nucleotides line up with TRBD2. Germline V gene sequence: CDR1 DFQATT, CDR2 SNEGSKA (reference sequence). The CDR3 is 14 amino acids. J lost 3 bases, V lost 1 base, and 4 bases had no gene match. The CDR3 spells CSARVAGGTDTQYF. The CDR3 region has the DNA TGCAGTGCTAGAGTAGCGGGTGGGACAGATACGCAGTATTTT.

This clonotype was detected many times. The genes are TRBV7-2 and TRBJ2-7, with 7 bases matching TRBD2. The germline V gene has CDR1 SGHTA and CDR2 FQGNSA. The CDR3 spans 14 residues. Losses at the gene ends were 2 bases for V and 6 bases for J; bases not matched to a gene: 7. The DNA for the CDR3 is TGTGCCAGCAGCTTACAGGGCCAGCGGGGCGAGCAGTACTTC. It yields the protein CASSLQGQRGEQYF.

This clonotype was recorded many times. This chain connects TRBV6-5 to TRBJ1-2; D uncertain. Germline V CDR1 and CDR2: MNHEY, SVGAGI. The V end was cut by 0 bases, the J end by 2 bases, with 7 bases between. This CDR3 spans 14 amino acids. The CDR3 is CASSYSVENYGYTF. In nucleotides, the CDR3 is TGTGCCAGCAGTTACTCGGTCGAGAACTATGGCTACACCTTC.

This clonotype was counted many times. This chain joins TRBV12-3 or TRBV12-4 and TRBJ2-5; no firm D call. The CDR3 sequence is 16 residues long. V lost 0 bases and J lost 0, with 11 bases in between. CDR3 DNA sequence: TGTGCCAGCAGTTTAGCGCGTGGGCTGTACCAAGAGACCCAGTACTTC. Its protein is CASSLARGLYQETQYF.

This clonotype has ten or more counts. The rearrangement links TRBV10-1 to TRBJ2-7; 9 bases map to TRBD1. The junction had 10 bases not matched to a gene; V was cut back by 0 bases and J by 4 bases. The CDR3 loop spans 17 amino acids. Germline lookup yields CDR1 WNHNN and CDR2 SYGVQD (reference sequence). CDR3 amino acids: CASSESTPGQGSYEQYV. CDR3 DNA sequence: TGCGCCAGCAGTGAGTCTACCCCGGGACAGGGATCATACGAGCAGTACGTC.

This clonotype was recorded at least ten times. The J gene is TRBJ2-1, the V gene TRBV24-1, with 10 bases identical to TRBD2. Per the germline V gene, CDR1 is KGHDR and CDR2 is SFDVKD. The V segment lost 4 bases and the J segment 6 bases; nucleotides outside the gene matches: 11. The CDR3 spans 17 residues. The CDR3 DNA follows: TGTGCCACCAGTGACCTGGGGGAGCGGGGGGGCGGCAATGAGCAGTTCTTC. Amino acid sequence: CATSDLGERGGGNEQFF.

The V and J genes are TRBV11-1 and TRBJ2-1, with D tentatively TRBD2 (6 bases). The germline V gene encodes CDR1 SGHAT and CDR2 FQDESV (reference sequence). The V end was cut by 2 bases, the J end by 5 bases, with 28 bases between. The CDR3 spans 20 residues. The DNA for the CDR3 is TGTGCCAGCAGCTTATCGATCTGGGGGGAGAGGGAAACCTATGACAATGAGCAGTTCTTC. It codes for CASSLSIWGERETYDNEQFF. Supplemented by reference TRBV11-1 and TRBJ2-1, the full variable domain reads EAEVAQSPRYKITEKSQAVAFWCDPISGHATLYWYRQILGQGPELLVQFQDESVVDDSQLPKDRFSAERLKGVDSTLKIQPAELGDSAMYLCASSLSIWGERETYDNEQFFGPGTRLTVL.

This chain links TRBV2 with TRBJ1-2; D is ambiguous. V lost 2 bases to trimming and J lost 1 base, with 11 bases between them. The CDR3 totals 15 residues. CDR1 and CDR2 from the germline V gene are SNHLY and FYNNEI. CDR3 amino acids: CASSEMVRDNYGYTF. The CDR3 nucleotides read TGTGCCAGCAGTGAAATGGTCAGAGATAACTATGGCTACACCTTC.

This clonotype was seen ten or more times. The chain uses TRBV20-1 and TRBJ2-7, with D uncertain. V shed 4 bases and J shed 2 bases, with 12 bases lying between them. The CDR3 is made up of 13 amino acids. CDR1 DFQATT and CDR2 SNEGSKA come from the germline V gene (reference sequence). This CDR3 reads CSAMAARPYEQYF. As DNA, the CDR3 is TGCAGTGCTATGGCCGCCAGGCCCTACGAGCAGTACTTC.